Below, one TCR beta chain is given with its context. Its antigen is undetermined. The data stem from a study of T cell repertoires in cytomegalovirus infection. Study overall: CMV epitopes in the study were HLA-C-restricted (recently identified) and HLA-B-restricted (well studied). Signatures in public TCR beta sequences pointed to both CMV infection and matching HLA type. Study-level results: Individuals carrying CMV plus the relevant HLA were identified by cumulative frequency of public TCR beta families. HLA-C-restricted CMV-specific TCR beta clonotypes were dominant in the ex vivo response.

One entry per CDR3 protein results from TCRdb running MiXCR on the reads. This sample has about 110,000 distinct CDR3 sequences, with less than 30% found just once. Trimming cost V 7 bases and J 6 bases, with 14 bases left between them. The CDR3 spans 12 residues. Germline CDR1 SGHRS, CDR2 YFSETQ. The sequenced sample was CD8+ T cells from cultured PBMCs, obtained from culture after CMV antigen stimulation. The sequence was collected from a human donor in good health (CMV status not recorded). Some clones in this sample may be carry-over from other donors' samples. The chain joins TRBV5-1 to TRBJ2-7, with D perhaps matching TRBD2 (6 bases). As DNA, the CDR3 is TGCGCCAGCGGGGGGTACGGGGCCGAGCAGTACTTC. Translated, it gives CASGGYGAEQYF.